This entry features one T cell receptor (beta chain) sequence. The data stem from a study of control samples from healthy donors and cancer patients. TCRdb keeps only in-frame clones here, not all; method: immunoSEQ multiplex PCR. In the table there are around 160,000 clones, over 85% of which are singletons. The CDR3 totals 16 residues. Losses at the gene ends were 5 bases for V and 2 bases for J; bases not matched to a gene: 7. Germline CDR1 LNHNV, CDR2 YYDKDF (reference sequence). Material for sequencing was blood. The TCR was taken from a man aged 18 to 35 in good health. The chain employs TRBV15 and TRBJ2-2; TRBD1 matches at 8 bases. CDR3 DNA sequence: TGTGCCACCAGCTTACTGGACAGGGTTAACACCGGGGAGCTGTTTTTT. It is translated as CATSLLDRVNTGELFF.